These T cell receptor beta chains were read from a single sample in a study of multiple sclerosis patients with progressive multifocal leukoencephalopathy. Here immunoSEQ multiplex PCR was the method, and the copy in TCRdb shows in-frame clones only, minus some. The sample has roughly 32,000 clones; approximately 90% are singletons. The input for sequencing was PBMCs, taken from a patient treated with natalizumab. These receptors were taken from a woman aged 40 to 49 with progressive multifocal leukoencephalopathy. The CDR3 runs from the conserved cysteine through the conserved F or W. The order of the fields is J gene, clone size, V gene, D gene, CDR3 length, CDR3 protein, CDR3 DNA. A D gene is named only where the DNA matches it firmly. The size of a clone is reported for some rows only, either as once, few or many, or as a class for expanded clones.

J gene: TRBJ1-2
clone size: -
V gene: TRBV21-1
D gene: -
CDR3 length: 15
CDR3 protein: CASSKGEQGNYGYTF
CDR3 DNA: TGTGCCAGCAGCAAAGGGGAACAGGGGAACTATGGCTACACCTTC

J gene: TRBJ2-7
clone size: -
V gene: TRBV21-1
D gene: -
CDR3 length: 14
CDR3 protein: CAITLAGDGYEQYF
CDR3 DNA: TGTGCCATCACACTAGCGGGAGACGGCTACGAGCAGTACTTC

J gene: TRBJ1-2
clone size: -
V gene: TRBV14
D gene: -
CDR3 length: 13
CDR3 protein: CASSQDSYYGYTF
CDR3 DNA: TGTGCCAGCAGCCAGGACAGTTATTATGGCTACACCTTC

J gene: TRBJ2-1
clone size: -
V gene: TRBV15
D gene: -
CDR3 length: 13
CDR3 protein: CATSRDRQGEQFF
CDR3 DNA: TGTGCCACCAGCAGAGATCGGCAGGGCGAGCAGTTCTTC

J gene: TRBJ2-7
clone size: -
V gene: TRBV28
D gene: -
CDR3 length: 14
CDR3 protein: CASTRAGRDHEQYF
CDR3 DNA: TGTGCCAGCACCCGGGCCGGCAGGGACCACGAGCAGTACTTC

J gene: TRBJ2-7
clone size: -
V gene: TRBV10-3
D gene: TRBD2
CDR3 length: 14
CDR3 protein: CAISEASGSYEQYF
CDR3 DNA: TGTGCCATCAGTGAGGCTAGCGGGTCCTACGAGCAGTACTTC

J gene: TRBJ2-7
clone size: few
V gene: TRBV28
D gene: TRBD1
CDR3 length: 12
CDR3 protein: CASSFRGRGQYF
CDR3 DNA: TGTGCCAGCAGTTTCAGGGGGCGGGGGCAGTACTTC

J gene: TRBJ1-2
clone size: -
V gene: TRBV2
D gene: -
CDR3 length: 13
CDR3 protein: CASTSDGGYGYTF
CDR3 DNA: TGTGCCAGCACCTCAGACGGGGGGTATGGCTACACCTTC

J gene: TRBJ1-1
clone size: few
V gene: TRBV10-3
D gene: TRBD1
CDR3 length: 12
CDR3 protein: CAIRKDRGEAFF
CDR3 DNA: TGTGCCATCAGGAAAGACAGGGGCGAGGCGTTCTTT

J gene: TRBJ2-1
clone size: -
V gene: TRBV30
D gene: -
CDR3 length: 12
CDR3 protein: CAWSAIRDEQFF
CDR3 DNA: TGTGCCTGGAGTGCAATCAGGGATGAGCAGTTCTTC

J gene: TRBJ2-2
clone size: -
V gene: TRBV9
D gene: TRBD2
CDR3 length: 15
CDR3 protein: CASSVEAGDRGELFF
CDR3 DNA: TGTGCCAGCAGCGTAGAGGCGGGAGACCGTGGGGAGCTGTTTTTT

J gene: TRBJ1-2
clone size: -
V gene: TRBV11-3
D gene: -
CDR3 length: 14
CDR3 protein: CASSLVTGGDGYTF
CDR3 DNA: TGTGCCAGCAGCTTAGTCACAGGAGGGGATGGCTACACCTTC

J gene: TRBJ1-3
clone size: -
V gene: TRBV5-1
D gene: -
CDR3 length: 15
CDR3 protein: CASSPEMDSGNTIYF
CDR3 DNA: TGCGCCAGCAGCCCCGAGATGGACAGTGGAAACACCATATATTTT

J gene: TRBJ1-1
clone size: -
V gene: TRBV6-1
D gene: TRBD1
CDR3 length: 14
CDR3 protein: CASRETGKNTEAFF
CDR3 DNA: TGTGCCAGCAGAGAGACAGGGAAGAACACTGAAGCTTTCTTT

J gene: TRBJ1-1
clone size: once
V gene: TRBV18
D gene: -
CDR3 length: 14
CDR3 protein: CASSLVEGNTEAFF
CDR3 DNA: TGTGCCAGCTCACTGGTGGAGGGGAACACTGAAGCTTTCTTT

J gene: TRBJ2-2
clone size: few
V gene: TRBV18
D gene: -
CDR3 length: 14
CDR3 protein: CASCRDANTGELFF
CDR3 DNA: TGTGCCAGTTGCAGGGACGCGAACACCGGGGAGCTGTTTTTT

J gene: TRBJ1-2
clone size: once
V gene: TRBV30
D gene: -
CDR3 length: 16
CDR3 protein: CAWDTPSRVFNYGYTF
CDR3 DNA: TGTGCCTGGGATACTCCGTCCAGGGTCTTTAACTATGGCTACACCTTC

J gene: TRBJ1-1
clone size: few
V gene: TRBV18
D gene: -
CDR3 length: 14
CDR3 protein: CASSPSTVNTEAFF
CDR3 DNA: TGTGCCAGCTCACCGTCGACAGTGAACACTGAAGCTTTCTTT

J gene: TRBJ2-1
clone size: once
V gene: TRBV30
D gene: -
CDR3 length: 12
CDR3 protein: CAWSRLLNEQFF
CDR3 DNA: TGTGCCTGGAGTCGACTTCTAAATGAGCAGTTCTTC

J gene: TRBJ2-3
clone size: -
V gene: TRBV27
D gene: TRBD1
CDR3 length: 17
CDR3 protein: CASRWGSRQGGTDTQYF
CDR3 DNA: TGTGCCAGCAGGTGGGGGTCCCGACAGGGCGGGACAGATACGCAGTATTTT

J gene: TRBJ1-4
clone size: -
V gene: TRBV15
D gene: -
CDR3 length: 14
CDR3 protein: CATSRDIGDEKLFF
CDR3 DNA: TGTGCCACCAGCAGAGATATAGGGGACGAAAAACTGTTTTTT

J gene: TRBJ1-2
clone size: -
V gene: TRBV28
D gene: TRBD1
CDR3 length: 16
CDR3 protein: CASSLTGGSSNYGYTF
CDR3 DNA: TGTGCCAGCAGTTTGACAGGGGGGTCGTCTAACTATGGCTACACCTTC

J gene: TRBJ1-5
clone size: -
V gene: TRBV5-8
D gene: -
CDR3 length: 12
CDR3 protein: CASSLTNQPQHF
CDR3 DNA: TGTGCCAGCAGCTTAACCAATCAGCCCCAGCATTTT

J gene: TRBJ1-6
clone size: -
V gene: TRBV7-9
D gene: -
CDR3 length: 15
CDR3 protein: CASSPQGQVNSPLHF
CDR3 DNA: TGTGCCAGCAGCCCTCAAGGGCAGGTTAATTCACCCCTCCACTTT

J gene: TRBJ2-1
clone size: -
V gene: TRBV11-2
D gene: -
CDR3 length: 15
CDR3 protein: CASSLAAGTNNEQFF
CDR3 DNA: TGTGCCAGCAGCTTAGCCGCCGGGACAAACAATGAGCAGTTCTTC

J gene: TRBJ2-1
clone size: -
V gene: TRBV4-1
D gene: -
CDR3 length: 16
CDR3 protein: CASSQVGGASYNEQFF
CDR3 DNA: TGCGCCAGCAGCCAAGTCGGCGGGGCGTCCTACAATGAGCAGTTCTTC

J gene: TRBJ1-1
clone size: -
V gene: TRBV7-2
D gene: -
CDR3 length: 15
CDR3 protein: CASSLALPRNTEAFF
CDR3 DNA: TGTGCCAGCAGCTTAGCCCTACCCCGGAACACTGAAGCTTTCTTT

J gene: TRBJ2-2
clone size: -
V gene: TRBV6-1
D gene: -
CDR3 length: 15
CDR3 protein: CASSELGRGGGELFF
CDR3 DNA: TGTGCCAGCAGTGAACTAGGCAGGGGGGGCGGGGAGCTGTTTTTT

J gene: TRBJ1-4
clone size: -
V gene: TRBV4-3
D gene: -
CDR3 length: 13
CDR3 protein: CASSQGLPEKLFF
CDR3 DNA: TGCGCCAGCAGCCAAGGGTTACCTGAAAAACTGTTTTTT

J gene: TRBJ2-5
clone size: -
V gene: TRBV18
D gene: -
CDR3 length: 14
CDR3 protein: CASSPLRGPVTQYF
CDR3 DNA: TGTGCCAGCTCACCACTGAGGGGTCCAGTGACCCAGTACTTC

J gene: TRBJ1-5
clone size: -
V gene: TRBV7-8
D gene: -
CDR3 length: 15
CDR3 protein: CASSLGQSSNQPQHF
CDR3 DNA: TGTGCCAGCAGCTTAGGACAGAGTAGCAATCAGCCCCAGCATTTT

J gene: TRBJ1-6
clone size: -
V gene: TRBV4-3
D gene: -
CDR3 length: 12
CDR3 protein: CASSHQNSPLHF
CDR3 DNA: TGCGCCAGCAGCCACCAGAATTCACCCCTCCACTTT

J gene: TRBJ2-1
clone size: -
V gene: TRBV6-6
D gene: TRBD1
CDR3 length: 16
CDR3 protein: CASSRTGTGTYNEQFF
CDR3 DNA: TGTGCCAGCAGTCGGACCGGGACAGGGACCTACAATGAGCAGTTCTTC

J gene: TRBJ1-2
clone size: -
V gene: TRBV30
D gene: TRBD1
CDR3 length: 15
CDR3 protein: CAFRTGGIANYGYTF
CDR3 DNA: TGTGCCTTCCGGACAGGGGGTATTGCGAACTATGGCTACACCTTC

J gene: TRBJ2-1
clone size: -
V gene: TRBV9
D gene: -
CDR3 length: 15
CDR3 protein: CASSVVGRPTDEQFF
CDR3 DNA: TGTGCCAGCAGCGTAGTGGGTAGGCCTACGGATGAGCAGTTCTTC

J gene: TRBJ2-3
clone size: -
V gene: TRBV15
D gene: -
CDR3 length: 16
CDR3 protein: CATSGAGQPSTDTQYF
CDR3 DNA: TGTGCCACCAGCGGAGCGGGACAGCCAAGCACAGATACGCAGTATTTT

J gene: TRBJ2-5
clone size: -
V gene: TRBV7-6
D gene: -
CDR3 length: 14
CDR3 protein: CASSERTAQETQYF
CDR3 DNA: TGTGCCAGCAGTGAACGGACTGCCCAAGAGACCCAGTACTTC

J gene: TRBJ2-5
clone size: -
V gene: TRBV11-3
D gene: TRBD2
CDR3 length: 15
CDR3 protein: CASSASGGVRETQYF
CDR3 DNA: TGTGCCAGCAGCGCTAGCGGGGGGGTCCGGGAGACCCAGTACTTC

J gene: TRBJ2-2
clone size: -
V gene: TRBV7-2
D gene: -
CDR3 length: 14
CDR3 protein: CASSSTNVPGELFF
CDR3 DNA: TGTGCCAGCAGCTCGACTAACGTCCCCGGGGAGCTGTTTTTT

J gene: TRBJ1-2
clone size: -
V gene: TRBV4-1
D gene: -
CDR3 length: 12
CDR3 protein: CASSQDHEGYTF
CDR3 DNA: TGCGCCAGCAGCCAAGATCATGAGGGCTACACCTTC

J gene: TRBJ2-7
clone size: -
V gene: TRBV7-2
D gene: TRBD2
CDR3 length: 16
CDR3 protein: CASSWELAGGRNEQYF
CDR3 DNA: TGTGCCAGCAGCTGGGAACTAGCGGGGGGGCGGAACGAGCAGTACTTC

J gene: TRBJ2-7
clone size: large
V gene: TRBV4-1
D gene: -
CDR3 length: 12
CDR3 protein: CASSQEGGEQYF
CDR3 DNA: TGCGCCAGCAGCCAAGAGGGAGGCGAGCAGTACTTC

J gene: TRBJ1-3
clone size: -
V gene: TRBV18
D gene: -
CDR3 length: 14
CDR3 protein: CASSPGQGHNTIYF
CDR3 DNA: TGTGCCAGCTCACCAGGGCAGGGTCACAACACCATATATTTT

J gene: TRBJ1-4
clone size: once
V gene: TRBV28
D gene: TRBD1
CDR3 length: 12
CDR3 protein: CASSTPGRDRFF
CDR3 DNA: TGTGCCAGCAGTACCCCCGGAAGGGACAGATTTTTT

J gene: TRBJ2-7
clone size: -
V gene: TRBV28
D gene: -
CDR3 length: 12
CDR3 protein: CASSFSVREQYF
CDR3 DNA: TGTGCCAGCAGTTTTTCGGTGCGCGAGCAGTACTTC

J gene: TRBJ2-7
clone size: -
V gene: TRBV14
D gene: -
CDR3 length: 15
CDR3 protein: CASSHVGGTLNEQYF
CDR3 DNA: TGTGCCAGCAGCCATGTCGGCGGCACTCTGAACGAGCAGTACTTC

J gene: TRBJ2-3
clone size: -
V gene: TRBV7-9
D gene: TRBD2
CDR3 length: 16
CDR3 protein: CASSLGVAGGTDTQYF
CDR3 DNA: TGTGCCAGCAGCTTAGGTGTAGCGGGGGGCACAGATACGCAGTATTTT

J gene: TRBJ2-1
clone size: -
V gene: TRBV4-2
D gene: -
CDR3 length: 16
CDR3 protein: CASSQEEGPGSNEQFF
CDR3 DNA: TGTGCCAGCAGCCAAGAAGAGGGACCCGGGTCGAATGAGCAGTTCTTC